This T cell receptor (beta chain) appears in the sequencing data of a study of cytomegalovirus exposure and HLA in healthy donors. V was pared by 0 bases and J by 2 bases, with 11 bases between. Per the germline V gene, CDR1 is SGHNT and CDR2 is YYREEE (reference sequence). There are 15 residues in the CDR3. Turning to this clone: The antigen remains undetermined.

Primers: 60 Vbeta forward and 13 Jbeta reverse. Sequencing used immunoSEQ multiplex PCR; TCRdb keeps in-frame clones, though not all of them. The table shows approximately 160,000 clones, with 82% occurring only once. Study-level points and caveats: A later analysis reportedly identified an Asian-associated ancestry cluster as carrying fewer N-insertions than the 666-donor mean.

This receptor was identified in a girl between 2 and 10 years old in good health and CMV-seropositive. Sequenced input: PBMCs. The chain links TRBV5-4 to TRBJ2-5; weak D call: TRBD2 (5 bases). The CDR3 nucleotides are TGTGCCAGCAGCTTGGCGGGGTTAATTCAAGAGACCCAGTACTTC. It specifies CASSLAGLIQETQYF.